This T cell receptor (beta chain) was sequenced for a study of breast tumors, draining lymph nodes, adjacent tissues. Germline V gene data show CDR1 as SGHRS and CDR2 as YFSETQ. Trimming shortened V by 4 bases and J by 3 bases, and 18 bases separated the two germline ends. The CDR3 covers 16 residues. The sample holds many counts of this clonotype. The target antigen is unknown. Study-wide results and limits: Tumor and nontumor repertoires were significantly more similar in luminal-like than in basal-like breast cancer. Tumors had less TCR diversity than lymph nodes, more than nontumor tissue.

The lymph nodes were axillary draining lymph nodes from breast cancer patients. TCRdb processed the multiplex PCR reads anew with MiXCR; each CDR3 protein has one entry. In the table there are over 150,000 distinct CDR3 sequences, 31% of which are singletons. Sequenced material: axillary lymph node tissue. The chain links TRBV5-1 to TRBJ2-3, with D perhaps TRBD2 (5 bases). This receptor was identified in a female donor with breast cancer. Some clones in this sample may be carry-over from other donors' samples. This CDR3 reads CASSPGPRRTTDTQYF. The CDR3 DNA sequence: TGCGCCAGCAGCCCTGGACCCCGAAGGACTACAGATACGCAGTATTTT. Full variable domain (rest looked up from reference TRBV5-1 and TRBJ2-3): KAGVTQTPRYLIKTRGQQVTLSCSPISGHRSVSWYQQTPGQGLQFLFEYFSETQRNKGNFPGRFSGRQFSNSRSEMNVSTLELGDSALYLCASSPGPRRTTDTQYFGPGTRLTVL.